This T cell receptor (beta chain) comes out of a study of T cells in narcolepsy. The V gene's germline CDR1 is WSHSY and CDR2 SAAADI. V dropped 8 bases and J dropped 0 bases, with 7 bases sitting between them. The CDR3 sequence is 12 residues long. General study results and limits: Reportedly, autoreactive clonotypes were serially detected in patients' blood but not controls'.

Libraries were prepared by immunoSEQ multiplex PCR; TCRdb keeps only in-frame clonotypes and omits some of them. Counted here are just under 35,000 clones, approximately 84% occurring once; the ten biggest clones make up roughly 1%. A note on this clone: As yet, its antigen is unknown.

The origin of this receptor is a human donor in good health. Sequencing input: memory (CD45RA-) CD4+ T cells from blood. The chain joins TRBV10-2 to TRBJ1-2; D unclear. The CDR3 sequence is CASGGANYGYTF. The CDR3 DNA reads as TGCGCCAGCGGAGGTGCTAACTATGGCTACACCTTC.